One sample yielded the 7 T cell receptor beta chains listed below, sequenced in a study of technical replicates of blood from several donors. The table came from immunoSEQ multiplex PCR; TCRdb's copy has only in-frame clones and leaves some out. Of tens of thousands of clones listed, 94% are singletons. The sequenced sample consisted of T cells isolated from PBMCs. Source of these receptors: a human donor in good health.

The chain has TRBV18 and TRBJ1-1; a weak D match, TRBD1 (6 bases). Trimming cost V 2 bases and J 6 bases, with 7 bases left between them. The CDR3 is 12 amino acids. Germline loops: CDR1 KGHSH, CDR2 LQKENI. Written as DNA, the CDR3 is TGTGCCAGCTCACCAACAGGGCCTGAAGCTTTCTTT. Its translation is CASSPTGPEAFF.

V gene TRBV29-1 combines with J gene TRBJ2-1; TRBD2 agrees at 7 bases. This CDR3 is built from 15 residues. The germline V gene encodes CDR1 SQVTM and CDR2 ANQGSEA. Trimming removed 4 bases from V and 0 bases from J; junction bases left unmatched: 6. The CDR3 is CSVASRGSSYNEQFF. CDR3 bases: TGCAGCGTTGCCTCGCGCGGGAGCTCCTACAATGAGCAGTTCTTC.

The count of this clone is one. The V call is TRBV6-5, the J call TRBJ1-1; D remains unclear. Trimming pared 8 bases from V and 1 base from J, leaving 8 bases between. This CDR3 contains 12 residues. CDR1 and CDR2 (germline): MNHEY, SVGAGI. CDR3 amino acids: CASQRGNTEAFF. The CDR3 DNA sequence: TGTGCCAGCCAACGGGGGAACACTGAAGCTTTCTTT.

This CDR3 reads CSASLAGEQFF. In DNA, the CDR3 is TGCAGCGCATCACTAGCGGGAGAGCAGTTCTTC. The V and J genes are TRBV29-1 and TRBJ2-1; 10 bases are a match to TRBD2. V gave up 7 bases and J gave up 10 bases; unmatched junction bases: 4. This CDR3 is built from 11 residues. CDR1 is SQVTM, CDR2 ANQGSEA, per germline.

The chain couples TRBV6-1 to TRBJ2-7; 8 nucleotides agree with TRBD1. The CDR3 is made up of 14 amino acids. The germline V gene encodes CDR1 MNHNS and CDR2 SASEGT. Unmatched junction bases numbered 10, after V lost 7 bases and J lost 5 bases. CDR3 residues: CASMIDRGNDEQYF. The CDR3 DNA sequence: TGTGCCAGCATGATAGACAGGGGTAACGACGAGCAGTACTTC.

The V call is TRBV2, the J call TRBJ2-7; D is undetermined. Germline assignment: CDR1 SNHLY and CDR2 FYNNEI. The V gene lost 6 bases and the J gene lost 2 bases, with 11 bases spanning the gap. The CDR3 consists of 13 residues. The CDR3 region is CASSFRQTYEQYF. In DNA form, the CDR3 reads TGTGCCAGCAGCTTCAGGCAAACCTACGAGCAGTACTTC.

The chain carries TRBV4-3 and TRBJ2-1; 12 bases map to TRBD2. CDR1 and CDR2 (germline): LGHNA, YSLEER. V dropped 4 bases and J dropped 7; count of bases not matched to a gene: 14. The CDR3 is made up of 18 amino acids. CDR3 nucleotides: TGCGCCAGCAGCCCGCAACCGAGGACTAGCGGGATGGCAAATGAGCAGTTCTTC. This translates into CASSPQPRTSGMANEQFF.